This TCR beta chain was recovered during a study of T cells in Graves' hyperthyroidism and ophthalmopathy. Trimming shortened V by 3 bases and J by 5 bases, and 19 bases separated the two germline ends. This CDR3 is 15 amino acids long. Germline CDR1 reads DFQATT; CDR2 reads SNEGSKA (reference sequence). Amplification targeted TCR beta CDR3 regions from RNA transcripts. The HTBI primer set drove a first-round RT-PCR of the TCR CDR3. TCRdb re-analysed the multiplex PCR reads in MiXCR, keeping a single row per CDR3 protein. In the table there are a few hundred thousand distinct CDR3 sequences, 15% to 17% of which are singletons.

The V and J genes are TRBV20-1 and TRBJ1-2; perhaps TRBD1 as D (5 bases). This clonotype was sampled from a woman younger than 45 with Graves' hyperthyroidism. Sequencing was done on a sample of blood. This CDR3 is CSARPQKETVYGYTF. DNA for the CDR3: TGCAGTGCTAGGCCACAAAAGGAGACAGTTTATGGCTACACCTTC.